This TCR beta chain is from a study of T cells in Graves' hyperthyroidism and ophthalmopathy. V lost 1 base and J lost 5, with 8 bases in between. The germline V gene encodes CDR1 SGHTA and CDR2 FQGTGA. The CDR3 runs 13 residues. This clonotype showed up many times. The TCR beta CDR3 regions underwent amplification using RNA transcripts as the source. HTBI primers were employed in a first-round RT-PCR of the TCR CDR3. TCRdb redid the calling of the multiplex PCR reads with MiXCR, one entry per CDR3 protein. The table lists about 380,000 distinct CDR3 sequences, around 18% of them singletons. The TCR was taken from a man younger than 30 with Graves' ophthalmopathy. The rearrangement links TRBV7-3 to TRBJ1-1, with D perhaps matching TRBD1 (5 bases). The source material was blood. CDR3 coding DNA: TGTGCCAGCAGCTTAAATTGGGGGACTGAAGCTTTCTTT. Translation gives CASSLNWGTEAFF.